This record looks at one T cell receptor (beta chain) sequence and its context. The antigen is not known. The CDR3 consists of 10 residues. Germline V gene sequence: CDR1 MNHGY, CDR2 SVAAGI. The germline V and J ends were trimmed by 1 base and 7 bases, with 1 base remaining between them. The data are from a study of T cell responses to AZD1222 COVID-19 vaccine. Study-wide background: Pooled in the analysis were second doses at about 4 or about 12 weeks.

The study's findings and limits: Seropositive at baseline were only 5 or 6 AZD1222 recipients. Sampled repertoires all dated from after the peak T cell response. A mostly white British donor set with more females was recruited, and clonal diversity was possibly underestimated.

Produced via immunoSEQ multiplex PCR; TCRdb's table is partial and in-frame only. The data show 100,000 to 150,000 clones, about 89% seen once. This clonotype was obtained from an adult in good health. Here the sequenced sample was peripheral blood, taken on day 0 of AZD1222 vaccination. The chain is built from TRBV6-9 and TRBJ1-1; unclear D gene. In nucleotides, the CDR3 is TGTGCCAGCAGTTATTATGAAGCTTTCTTT. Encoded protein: CASSYYEAFF.